These 7 T cell receptor beta chains were sequenced from one sample in a study of cytomegalovirus exposure and HLA in healthy donors. The PCR employed 60 Vbeta primers together with 13 Jbeta primers. TCRdb's copy holds only in-frame clones and misses some; the assay was immunoSEQ multiplex PCR. The sample lists 150,000 to 200,000 clones, approximately 78% occurring once. The sequenced material came from PBMCs. These TCRs come from a woman aged 50 to 60 in good health and CMV-seropositive.

This chain uses TRBV5-6 with TRBJ2-7; weak D call: TRBD1 (6 bases). The CDR3 sequence is 15 residues long. Between the trimmed V and J ends, which lost 4 bases and 6 bases, there was a span of 20 bases. The germline V gene encodes CDR1 SGHDT and CDR2 YYEEEE. CDR3 sequence (DNA): TGTGCCAGCAGCAACTTGGTGGGACACCCGGCCGAGCAGTACTTC. Translation gives CASSNLVGHPAEQYF.

The genes are TRBV15 and TRBJ1-5, with 10 bases lining up with TRBD1. Germline-derived CDR1 and CDR2 are LNHNV and YYDKDF (reference sequence). The V and J ends lost 3 bases and 4 bases, in that order; junction bases with no gene match: 3. CDR3 length: 15 amino acids. The CDR3 sequence: CATSRKGQGNQPQHF. The CDR3 DNA follows: TGTGCCACCAGCAGGAAGGGACAGGGGAATCAGCCCCAGCATTTT.

The chain carries TRBV28 and TRBJ2-1, with 7 bases that match TRBD2. CDR3 length: 14 residues. V shed 10 bases, J shed 10 bases, and the junction held 16 bases outside the gene matches. Germline V gene sequence: CDR1 MDHEN, CDR2 SYDVKM. The CDR3 loop reads CATRRGGGRGEQFF. The CDR3 region has the DNA TGTGCCACCCGCCGCGGCGGGGGACGGGGGGAGCAGTTCTTC.

The gene calls are TRBV5-6 and TRBJ2-7; 14 nucleotides agree with TRBD2. The CDR3 extends over 15 amino acids. Germline V CDR1 and CDR2: SGHDT, YYEEEE. V lost 4 bases, J lost 3 bases, and 3 bases stayed unmatched. CDR3 residues: CASSHGTSGSYEQYF. Written as DNA, the CDR3 is TGTGCCAGCAGCCACGGGACTAGCGGGAGCTACGAGCAGTACTTC.

A word on this clone: Other DNA sequences within the sample encode an identical CDR3. V is TRBV5-1 and J is TRBJ1-6, with 7 bases matching TRBD1. Germline lookup yields CDR1 SGHRS and CDR2 YFSETQ. The CDR3 contains 14 residues. The junction had 6 bases not matched to a gene; V was cut back by 5 bases and J by 7 bases. CDR3 region: CASRRDSPNSPLHF. The CDR3 DNA sequence: TGCGCCAGCAGACGGGACAGCCCCAATTCACCCCTCCACTTT.

The chain carries TRBV10-1 and TRBJ2-4, with 8 bases fitting TRBD2. V shed 4 bases and J 12 bases; nucleotides not matched to a gene: 11. The CDR3 spans 14 residues. The germline CDR1 and CDR2 sequences are WNHNN and SYGVQD (reference sequence). CDR3: CASSADGGVDSQYF. CDR3 DNA: TGCGCCAGCAGTGCCGACGGGGGGGTGGACAGTCAGTACTTC.

The chain joins TRBV29-1 to TRBJ1-1, with D unclear. V shed 2 bases and J shed 3 bases, with 16 bases lying between them. The CDR3 sequence is 15 residues long. CDR1 is SQVTM, CDR2 ANQGSEA, per germline. The CDR3 reads CSVESLLRYHTEAFF. The CDR3 DNA sequence: TGCAGCGTTGAATCTCTTCTGAGGTATCACACTGAAGCTTTCTTT.